The 11 T cell receptor beta chains in this list originate from one sample, sequenced in a study of blood T cells in healthy people across ages. Primed by a sample-barcoded 5' primer and a J-beta primer mix, a second PCR proceeded for 7 to 11 cycles. TCRdb redid the calling of the 5' RACE reads with MiXCR, one entry per CDR3 protein. There are about 1.6 million distinct CDR3 sequences in the sample; roughly 30% occur only once, and around 11% lies in the top ten. Sample: blood. These receptors were collected from a woman aged 30 to 39 in good health.

A few counts support this clonotype. The chain couples TRBV10-3 to TRBJ2-3; 10 bases match TRBD2. This CDR3 is built from 14 residues. Germline V gene lookup returns CDR1 ENHRY and CDR2 SYGVKD. V gave up 10 bases and J gave up 1 base; unmatched junction bases: 5. The CDR3 is CASTGTSGTDTQYF. CDR3 DNA: TGTGCCAGCACCGGGACTAGCGGCACAGATACGCAGTATTTT.

The V and J genes are TRBV5-1 and TRBJ1-1, with a weak D call TRBD1 (5 bases). The ends were cut back, 1 base at V and 4 bases at J, with 11 bases in the middle. This CDR3 has 14 residues. CDR1 is SGHRS and CDR2 is YFSETQ in the germline V gene. The CDR3 nucleotides are TGCGCCAGCAGCTTGTATCCAGGGAGCACTGAAGCTTTCTTT. Translation gives CASSLYPGSTEAFF.

This clonotype is classed as medium-sized (0.01 to 0.1%). The chain links TRBV29-1 to TRBJ2-5, with D unclear. The V gene lost 4 bases and the J gene lost 5 bases, with 20 bases spanning the gap. CDR3 length: 15 amino acids. Germline V gene lookup returns CDR1 SQVTM and CDR2 ANQGSEA. Written as DNA, the CDR3 is TGCAGCGTTGTAAAGCGCCCAGTACTTGGGGAGACCCAGTACTTC. Translation: CSVVKRPVLGETQYF.

This clonotype was seen a handful of times. The chain recombines TRBV10-3 with TRBJ2-1, with TRBD1 as a possible D gene (5 bases). The germline V gene has CDR1 ENHRY and CDR2 SYGVKD. This CDR3 has 20 residues. V gave up 2 bases and J gave up 4 bases, with 27 bases separating them. DNA of the CDR3: TGTGCCATCAGTGAGCCCCAAGGCACAGGCGTCCCCGGGCTATACAATGAGCAGTTCTTC. It translates to CAISEPQGTGVPGLYNEQFF.

The chain links TRBV18 to TRBJ1-2, with D perhaps TRBD1 (5 bases). The germline V and J ends were trimmed by 6 bases and 8 bases, with 22 bases remaining between them. Germline assignment: CDR1 KGHSH and CDR2 LQKENI. This CDR3 has 15 residues. The CDR3 DNA reads as TGTGCCAGCTCGACAAGTATGACAGCCTCGATGGGCTACACCTTC. Protein sequence: CASSTSMTASMGYTF.

To note about this clonotype: This clone may be a read error of a much larger clone one base away. This sequence joins TRBV20-1 and TRBJ2-5, with a weak D call TRBD1 (6 bases). Germline CDR1 reads DFQATT; CDR2 reads SNEGSKA (reference sequence). V was trimmed by 8 bases and J by 2 bases, leaving 15 bases between them. The CDR3 is 13 residues long. CDR3 nucleotide sequence: TGCAGTACAGAAGCGGACAGACAAGAGACCCAGTACTTC. This translates into CSTEADRQETQYF.

This rearrangement joins TRBV2 to TRBJ2-3; 13 bases fit TRBD2. From germline, CDR1 is SNHLY and CDR2 FYNNEI. With 6 bases clipped from V and 5 bases from J, the junction kept 5 bases outside the gene matches. The CDR3 contains 15 residues. CDR3 sequence (DNA): TGTGCCAGCAGCCGCGGACTAGCGGGAGAAGATACGCAGTATTTT. It is translated as CASSRGLAGEDTQYF.

The chain carries TRBV20-1 and TRBJ2-1; 13 bases match TRBD2. The CDR3 length is 17 residues. Germline V gene data show CDR1 as DFQATT and CDR2 as SNEGSKA (reference sequence). With 6 bases clipped from V and 0 bases from J, the junction kept 8 bases outside the gene matches. CDR3 sequence: CSALGLAGMSSYNEQFF. The DNA of the CDR3 is TGCAGTGCCCTGGGACTAGCGGGAATGAGCTCCTACAATGAGCAGTTCTTC.

This clonotype occurred a few times. The chain uses TRBV6-1 and TRBJ2-7, with D tentatively TRBD1 (6 bases). V was shortened by 4 bases and J by 6 bases, with 19 bases between the two germline ends. Germline loops: CDR1 MNHNS, CDR2 SASEGT. The CDR3 is 15 amino acids. CDR3 coding DNA: TGTGCCAGCAGTGGAACCGGGACAATACCTAGCGAGCAGTACTTC. Translation: CASSGTGTIPSEQYF.

This sequence joins TRBV5-6 and TRBJ2-1; 10 bases match TRBD1. There are 16 residues in the CDR3. Germline V gene sequence: CDR1 SGHDT, CDR2 YYEEEE. Losses at the gene ends were 1 base for V and 6 bases for J; bases not matched to a gene: 7. CDR3 coding DNA: TGTGCCAGCAGCTTGTCGGGACAGGGGAGAGTCAATGAGCAGTTCTTC. Protein product: CASSLSGQGRVNEQFF.

V is TRBV7-2 and J is TRBJ2-5, with D possibly being TRBD2 (7 bases). CDR1 SGHTA and CDR2 FQGNSA come from the germline V gene. V was clipped by 4 bases and J by 11 bases, with 23 bases between them. The CDR3 length is 15 residues. CDR3: CASSSGWGGPREQYF. The DNA of the CDR3 is TGTGCCAGCAGCTCCGGGTGGGGGGGCCCCAGAGAGCAGTACTTC. The full variable domain, its missing parts supplied by reference TRBV7-2 and TRBJ2-5, is GAGVSQSPSNKVTEKGKDVELRCDPISGHTALYWYRQSLGQGLEFLIYFQGNSAPDKSGLPSDRFSAERTGGSVSTLTIQRTQQEDSAVYLCASSSGWGGPREQYFGPGTRLLVL.